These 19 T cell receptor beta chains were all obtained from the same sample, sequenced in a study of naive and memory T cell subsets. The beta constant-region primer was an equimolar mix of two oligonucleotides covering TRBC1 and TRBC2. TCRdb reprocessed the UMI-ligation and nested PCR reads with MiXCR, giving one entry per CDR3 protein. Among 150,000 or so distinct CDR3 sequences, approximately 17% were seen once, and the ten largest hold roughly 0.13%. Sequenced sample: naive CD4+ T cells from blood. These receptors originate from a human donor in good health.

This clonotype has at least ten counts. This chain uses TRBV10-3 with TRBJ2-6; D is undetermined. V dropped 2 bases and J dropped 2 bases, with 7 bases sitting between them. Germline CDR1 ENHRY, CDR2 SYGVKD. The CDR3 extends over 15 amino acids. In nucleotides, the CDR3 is TGTGCCATCAGTGAGCGGAAGGCTGGGGCCAACGTCCTGACTTTC. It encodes CAISERKAGANVLTF.

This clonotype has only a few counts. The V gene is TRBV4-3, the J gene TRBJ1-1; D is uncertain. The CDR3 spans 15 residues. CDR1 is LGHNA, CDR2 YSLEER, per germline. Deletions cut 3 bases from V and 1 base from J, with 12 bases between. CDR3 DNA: TGCGCCAGCAGCCAGTCTGGGTCGGGGAACACTGAAGCTTTCTTT. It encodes CASSQSGSGNTEAFF.

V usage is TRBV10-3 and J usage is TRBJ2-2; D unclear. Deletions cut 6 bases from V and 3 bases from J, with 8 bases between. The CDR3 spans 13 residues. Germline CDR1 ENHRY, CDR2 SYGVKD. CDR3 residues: CAIRIFDTGELFF. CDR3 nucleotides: TGTGCCATCAGGATTTTCGACACCGGGGAGCTGTTTTTT.

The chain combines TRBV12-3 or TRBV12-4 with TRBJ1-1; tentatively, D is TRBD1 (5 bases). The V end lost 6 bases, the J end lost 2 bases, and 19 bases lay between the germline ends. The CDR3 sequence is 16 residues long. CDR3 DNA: TGTGCCAGCAGCCAGGGACCAGGTGGGGGTAACACTGAAGCTTTCTTT. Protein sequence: CASSQGPGGGNTEAFF.

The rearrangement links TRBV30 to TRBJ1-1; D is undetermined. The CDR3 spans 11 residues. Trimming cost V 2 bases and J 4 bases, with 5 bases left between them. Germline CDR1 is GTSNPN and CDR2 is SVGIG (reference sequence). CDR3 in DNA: TGTGCCTGGAGTAGGGCCACTGAAGCTTTCTTT. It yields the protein CAWSRATEAFF.

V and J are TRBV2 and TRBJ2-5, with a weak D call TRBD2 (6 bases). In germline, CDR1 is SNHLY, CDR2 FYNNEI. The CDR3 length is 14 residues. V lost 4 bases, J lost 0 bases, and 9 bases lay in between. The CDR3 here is CASSVGTYQETQYF. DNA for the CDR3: TGTGCCAGCAGTGTAGGGACTTACCAAGAGACCCAGTACTTC.

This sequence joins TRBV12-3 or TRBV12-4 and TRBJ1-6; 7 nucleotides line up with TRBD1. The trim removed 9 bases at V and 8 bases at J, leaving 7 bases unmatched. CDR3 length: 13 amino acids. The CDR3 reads CASSGQSYSPLHF. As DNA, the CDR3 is TGTGCCAGTTCGGGACAGAGTTATTCACCCCTCCACTTT.

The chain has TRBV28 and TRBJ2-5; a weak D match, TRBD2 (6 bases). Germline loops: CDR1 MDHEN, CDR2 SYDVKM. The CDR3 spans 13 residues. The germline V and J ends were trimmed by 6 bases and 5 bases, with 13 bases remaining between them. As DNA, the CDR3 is TGTGCCAGCAGACTTGGACGGGAGGAGACCCAGTACTTC. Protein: CASRLGREETQYF.

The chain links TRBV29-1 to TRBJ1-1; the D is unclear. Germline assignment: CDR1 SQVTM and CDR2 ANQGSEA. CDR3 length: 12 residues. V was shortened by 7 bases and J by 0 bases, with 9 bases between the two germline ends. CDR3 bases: TGCAGCGCAAAACAGATGAACACTGAAGCTTTCTTT. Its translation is CSAKQMNTEAFF.

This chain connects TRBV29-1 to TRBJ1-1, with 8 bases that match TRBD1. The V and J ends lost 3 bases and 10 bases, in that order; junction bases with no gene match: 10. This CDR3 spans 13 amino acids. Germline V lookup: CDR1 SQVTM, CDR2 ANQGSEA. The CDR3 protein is CSVEPTRGRIAFF. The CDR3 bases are TGCAGCGTTGAGCCAACCAGGGGGCGGATAGCTTTCTTT.

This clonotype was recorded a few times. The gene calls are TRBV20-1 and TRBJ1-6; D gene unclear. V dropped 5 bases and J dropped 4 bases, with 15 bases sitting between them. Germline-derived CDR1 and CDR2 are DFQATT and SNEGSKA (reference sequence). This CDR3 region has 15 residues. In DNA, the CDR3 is TGCAGTGCTCGACTCGGCCGTTATTATAATTCACCCCTCCACTTT. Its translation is CSARLGRYYNSPLHF.

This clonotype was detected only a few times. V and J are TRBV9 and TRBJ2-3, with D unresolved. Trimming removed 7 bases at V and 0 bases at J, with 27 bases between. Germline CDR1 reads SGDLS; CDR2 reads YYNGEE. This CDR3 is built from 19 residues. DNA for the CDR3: TGTGCCAGCTACATCGGGTCGTCGGAAGCTTACTCTAGCACAGATACGCAGTATTTT. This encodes CASYIGSSEAYSSTDTQYF.

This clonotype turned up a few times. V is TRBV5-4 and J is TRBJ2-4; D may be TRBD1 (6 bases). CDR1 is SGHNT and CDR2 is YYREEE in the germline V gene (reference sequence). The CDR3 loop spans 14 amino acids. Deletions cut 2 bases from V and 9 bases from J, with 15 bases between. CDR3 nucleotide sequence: TGTGCCAGCAGCTTTACAGGGTTGGAGAGCATTCAGTACTTC. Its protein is CASSFTGLESIQYF.

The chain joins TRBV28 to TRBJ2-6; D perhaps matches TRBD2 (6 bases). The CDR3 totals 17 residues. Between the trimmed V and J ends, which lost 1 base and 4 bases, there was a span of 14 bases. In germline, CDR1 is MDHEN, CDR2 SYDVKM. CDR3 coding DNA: TGTGCCAGCAGTTTATCCCTGGCGGGGTCGGGGGCCAACGTCCTGACTTTC. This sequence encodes CASSLSLAGSGANVLTF. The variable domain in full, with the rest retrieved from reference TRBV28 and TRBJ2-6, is DVKVTQSSRYLVKRTGEKVFLECVQDMDHENMFWYRQDPGLGLRLIYFSYDVKMKEKGDIPEGYSVSREKKERFSLILESASTNQTSMYLCASSLSLAGSGANVLTFGAGSRLTVL.

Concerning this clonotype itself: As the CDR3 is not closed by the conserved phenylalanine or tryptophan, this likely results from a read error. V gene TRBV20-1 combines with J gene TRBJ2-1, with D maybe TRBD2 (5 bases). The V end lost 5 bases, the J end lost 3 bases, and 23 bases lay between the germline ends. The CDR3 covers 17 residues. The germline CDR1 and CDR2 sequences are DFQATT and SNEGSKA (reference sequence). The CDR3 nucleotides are TGCAGTGCTCTCCGGCGGCTTATCGGACTGGACTACAATGAGCAGTTCCTC. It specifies CSALRRLIGLDYNEQFL.

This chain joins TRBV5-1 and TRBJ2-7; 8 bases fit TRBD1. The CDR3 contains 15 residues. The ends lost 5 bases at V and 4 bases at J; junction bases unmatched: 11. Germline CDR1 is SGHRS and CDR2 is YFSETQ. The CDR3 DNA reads TGCGCCAGCAGTACCCGGACAGGGAAACTTTACGAGCAGTACTTC. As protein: CASSTRTGKLYEQYF.

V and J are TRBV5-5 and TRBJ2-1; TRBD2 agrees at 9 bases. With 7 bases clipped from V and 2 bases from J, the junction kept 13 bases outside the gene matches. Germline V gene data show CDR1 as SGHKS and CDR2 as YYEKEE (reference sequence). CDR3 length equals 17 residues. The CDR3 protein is CASSQPKGLATYNEQFF. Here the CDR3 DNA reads TGTGCCAGCTCACAACCAAAAGGACTAGCGACCTACAATGAGCAGTTCTTC.

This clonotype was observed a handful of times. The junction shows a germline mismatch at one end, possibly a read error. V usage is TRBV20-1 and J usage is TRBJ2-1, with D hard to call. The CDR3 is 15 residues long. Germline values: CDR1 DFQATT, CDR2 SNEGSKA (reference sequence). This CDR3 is CSPTSPSGSYNEHFF. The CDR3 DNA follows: TGCAGCCCAACCTCCCCGTCGGGCTCCTACAATGAGCACTTCTTC.

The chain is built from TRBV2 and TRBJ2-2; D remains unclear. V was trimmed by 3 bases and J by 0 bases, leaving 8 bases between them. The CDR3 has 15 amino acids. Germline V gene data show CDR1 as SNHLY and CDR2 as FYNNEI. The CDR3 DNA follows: TGTGCCAGCAGTGATCGGCAGGCGAACACCGGGGAGCTGTTTTTT. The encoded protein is CASSDRQANTGELFF.